The 4 T cell receptor beta chains below were found in one sample sequenced in a study of blood T cell repertoires in COVID-19. The repertoire was sequenced with immunoSEQ multiplex PCR; TCRdb's copy has only in-frame clones and lacks some. The sample holds about 210,000 clones, approximately 91% seen once. Sequencing was done on a sample of peripheral blood. The receptors were gathered from a woman aged 35 to 49 with acute or convalescent COVID-19.

V gene TRBV15 combines with J gene TRBJ1-6, with D uncertain. The CDR3 is made up of 20 amino acids. Germline CDR1 and CDR2: LNHNV and YYDKDF (reference sequence). V was clipped by 0 bases and J by 0 bases, with 18 bases between them. CDR3 DNA: TGTGCCACCAGCAGAGATCCCGCCCGAAAAGTGAGCTCCTATAATTCACCCCTCCACTTT. It specifies CATSRDPARKVSSYNSPLHF.

The chain couples TRBV2 to TRBJ1-6, with 10 positions matching TRBD1. This CDR3 is 15 amino acids long. Trimming at V came to 6 bases and at J to 9 bases, leaving 8 bases not matched to a gene. Per germline, CDR1 SNHLY and CDR2 FYNNEI. The CDR3 reads CASRASGTGVSPLHF. The CDR3 DNA is TGTGCCAGCAGGGCCTCCGGGACAGGGGTTTCACCCCTCCACTTT.

The chain combines TRBV11-2 with TRBJ1-3; D may be TRBD1 (6 bases). V lost 5 bases and J 2 bases, leaving 13 bases between the germline ends. Per germline, CDR1 SGHAT and CDR2 FQNNGV. The CDR3 sequence is 15 residues long. The CDR3 protein is CASSPQGGPGNTIYF. CDR3 coding DNA: TGTGCCAGCAGCCCCCAAGGGGGACCTGGAAACACCATATATTTT. Full variable domain (remainder filled in from reference TRBV11-2 and TRBJ1-3): EAGVAQSPRYKIIEKRQSVAFWCNPISGHATLYWYQQILGQGPKLLIQFQNNGVVDDSQLPKDRFSAERLKGVDSTLKIQPAKLEDSAVYLCASSPQGGPGNTIYFGEGSWLTVV.

The CDR3 bases are TGTGCCAGCAGCCAATCAGGAGGGGATGCTTTCTTT. Its translation is CASSQSGGDAFF. The rearrangement uses TRBV16 and TRBJ1-1; maybe TRBD1 (5 bases). Deletions cut 0 bases from V and 11 bases from J, with 10 bases between. The germline V gene has CDR1 KGHSY and CDR2 FQNENV. The CDR3 is 12 residues long.